These 20 T cell receptor beta chains came from one sample sequenced in a study of shared clonotypes between healthy human individuals. TCRdb keeps only in-frame clones here, not all; method: immunoSEQ multiplex PCR. This sample has about 480,000 clones, with 70% to 80% found just once. Material: PBMCs. Receptors originate from a woman aged 40 to 49 in good health. Some clones in this sample may be carry-over from other donors' samples.

The chain has TRBV4-2 and TRBJ2-7, with D unclear. This CDR3 is built from 13 residues. Germline values: CDR1 LGHNA, CDR2 YNFKEQ. The V end was cut by 2 bases, the J end by 2 bases, with 7 bases between. Written as DNA, the CDR3 is TGTGCCAGCAGCCAAACACCGGCCTACGAGCAGTACTTC. Translation gives CASSQTPAYEQYF.

This clone has a count of ten or more. The sample holds other DNA sequences that translate to the same CDR3. The CDR3 loop reads CAIGTSGSTDTQYF. The CDR3 DNA sequence: TGTGCCATCGGGACTAGCGGGAGCACAGATACGCAGTATTTT. This rearrangement joins TRBV10-3 to TRBJ2-3; 12 nucleotides match TRBD2. The V and J ends lost 8 bases and 0 bases, in that order; junction bases with no gene match: 0. Per germline, CDR1 ENHRY and CDR2 SYGVKD. This CDR3 is 14 amino acids long.

V and J are TRBV7-2 and TRBJ2-5; no definite D call. In germline, CDR1 is SGHTA, CDR2 FQGNSA. The ends were cut back, 4 bases at V and 5 bases at J, with 14 bases in the middle. This CDR3 is built from 14 residues. Here the CDR3 reads CASSYGRMGETQYF. CDR3 bases: TGTGCCAGCAGCTACGGACGGATGGGGGAGACCCAGTACTTC.

On this clone itself: Because the CDR3's place on the DNA is in doubt, the DNA is left out and the CDR3 is given as listed by TCRdb. This chain links TRBV4-1 with TRBJ2-3; no check of the table's D call, TRBD1, against the DNA was made. The CDR3 is 17 residues long, ends included. Germline CDR1 is MGHRA and CDR2 is YSYEKL. This CDR3 reads CASRGTGFFGSTDTQYF.

The chain is built from TRBV13 and TRBJ2-7; 9 bases are a match to TRBD1. Germline V gene sequence: CDR1 PRHDT, CDR2 FYEKMQ (reference sequence). CDR3 length: 15 amino acids. The V gene end was trimmed by 4 bases and the J gene end by 3 bases; junction bases not matched to a gene: 7. The CDR3 DNA reads TGTGCCAGCAGCTCCCGACAGGGGGGAGGCTACGAGCAGTACTTC. This codes for CASSSRQGGGYEQYF.

The gene calls are TRBV30 and TRBJ1-6, with TRBD1 as a possible D gene (5 bases). CDR3 size: 15 residues. The germline V gene has CDR1 GTSNPN and CDR2 SVGIG (reference sequence). V lost 3 bases to trimming and J lost 8 bases, with 17 bases between them. The CDR3 region has the DNA TGTGCCTGGAGGCGGTCGGGGCAGCTTTATTCACCCCTCCACTTT. The encoded protein is CAWRRSGQLYSPLHF.

CDR3 loop: CASSFDRPPLYYEQYF. The CDR3 coding sequence is TGTGCCAGCAGCTTCGACAGGCCCCCCTTATACTACGAGCAGTACTTC. The chain recombines TRBV7-9 with TRBJ2-7; D is perhaps TRBD1 (6 bases). The CDR3 covers 16 residues. The V gene's germline CDR1 is SEHNR and CDR2 FQNEAQ (reference sequence). The V gene lost 3 bases and the J gene lost 3 bases, with 18 bases spanning the gap.

This clone was observed a handful of times. The genes are TRBV4-2 and TRBJ2-3, with 9 nucleotides matching TRBD1. The CDR3 has 15 residues. The germline V gene encodes CDR1 LGHNA and CDR2 YNFKEQ. J was trimmed by 3 bases and V by 1 base; bases with no gene match: 2. The CDR3 here is CASSQGQGVTDTQYF. Written as DNA, the CDR3 is TGTGCCAGCAGCCAAGGACAGGGGGTTACAGATACGCAGTATTTT.

The chain combines TRBV27 with TRBJ2-1, with 7 bases identical to TRBD2. The V gene's germline CDR1 is MNHEY and CDR2 SMNVEV (reference sequence). CDR3 length equals 14 residues. The ends lost 4 bases at V and 10 bases at J; junction bases unmatched: 10. CDR3 in DNA: TGTGCCAGCAGTTCTTACCAAGCGGGACGGGAGCAGTTCTTC. This translates into CASSSYQAGREQFF.

V gene TRBV9 combines with J gene TRBJ2-7; 8 bases are shared with TRBD2. Germline V gene sequence: CDR1 SGDLS, CDR2 YYNGEE. Trimming at V came to 0 bases and at J to 3 bases, leaving 8 bases not matched to a gene. The CDR3 has 16 residues. The CDR3 DNA reads TGTGCCAGCAGCGTAGCTGGGCGGGGGGAGATCTACGAGCAGTACTTC. Its translation is CASSVAGRGEIYEQYF.

This chain joins TRBV6-5 and TRBJ2-7, with D possibly being TRBD1 or TRBD2 (5 bases each). The CDR3 loop spans 13 amino acids. V was pared by 1 base and J by 8 bases, with 12 bases between. The germline V gene encodes CDR1 MNHEY and CDR2 SVGAGI. CDR3 DNA: TGTGCCAGCAGTTACTTGGGACGACGAAAGCAGTACTTC. Encoded protein: CASSYLGRRKQYF.

The chain couples TRBV5-1 to TRBJ2-1, with TRBD2 matching over 9 bases. The CDR3 contains 19 residues. Germline V lookup: CDR1 SGHRS, CDR2 YFSETQ. V dropped 1 base and J dropped 6; count of bases not matched to a gene: 17. This chain's CDR3 is CASSLRAQGYKREVNEQFF. CDR3 coding DNA: TGCGCCAGCAGCTTGCGGGCACAGGGGTACAAGCGGGAGGTCAATGAGCAGTTCTTC.

This sequence joins TRBV7-8 and TRBJ2-5, with 8 bases identical to TRBD2. Germline lookup yields CDR1 SGHVS and CDR2 FQNEAQ. With 1 base clipped from V and 5 bases from J, the junction kept 3 bases outside the gene matches. There are 14 residues in the CDR3. CDR3 amino acids: CASSLGTSRETQYF. The DNA for the CDR3 is TGTGCCAGCAGCTTAGGGACTAGCCGGGAGACCCAGTACTTC.

This clone showed up just a few times. V gene TRBV28 combines with J gene TRBJ2-1; no clear D gene. Between the trimmed V and J ends, which lost 6 bases and 7 bases, there was a span of 7 bases. Germline V lookup: CDR1 MDHEN, CDR2 SYDVKM. This CDR3 has 11 residues. DNA of the CDR3: TGTGCCAGCAGAGTCCGGAATGAGCAGTTCTTC. This gives the protein CASRVRNEQFF.

V gene TRBV7-2 combines with J gene TRBJ2-5; D tentatively fits TRBD1 or TRBD2 (5 bases each). The length of the CDR3 is 17 residues. The V end lost 4 bases, the J end lost 5 bases, and 23 bases lay between the germline ends. CDR1 and CDR2 (germline): SGHTA, FQGNSA. The CDR3 region has the DNA TGTGCCAGCAGCTCCCTCGGGGCCGGGGCCAGCAAGGAGACCCAGTACTTC. Protein product: CASSSLGAGASKETQYF.

This chain uses TRBV19 with TRBJ2-3; weak D call: TRBD2 (6 bases). The ends were cut back, 5 bases at V and 5 bases at J, with 23 bases in the middle. This CDR3 is 17 amino acids long. The V gene's germline CDR1 is LNHDA and CDR2 SQIVND (reference sequence). DNA for the CDR3: TGTGCCAGTAGTCCCTCCCGTGGGGGGTCGGGAATAGATACGCAGTATTTT. Translation: CASSPSRGGSGIDTQYF.

J is TRBJ1-2 and V is TRBV19, with no clear D. Germline V lookup: CDR1 LNHDA, CDR2 SQIVND (reference sequence). This CDR3 contains 15 residues. Between the trimmed V and J ends, which lost 2 bases and 7 bases, there was a span of 17 bases. The CDR3 DNA reads TGTGCCAGTAGTATAACCGGCAGCGCTATGGGTGGCTACACCTTC. Translating it yields CASSITGSAMGGYTF.

The count of this clone is one. V and J are TRBV19 and TRBJ2-1, with unresolved D. The germline V gene has CDR1 LNHDA and CDR2 SQIVND (reference sequence). This CDR3 is built from 12 residues. V gave up 3 bases and J gave up 9 bases, with 9 bases separating them. In DNA, the CDR3 is TGTGCCAGTAGTATTCGCGGCGGTGAGCAGTTCTTC. Translation: CASSIRGGEQFF.

Turning to this clone: Other DNA sequences in this specimen translate into the identical CDR3. The rearrangement links TRBV7-3 to TRBJ1-2, with 8 bases that match TRBD1. Trimming took 5 bases from V and 4 from J; bases not matched to a gene: 3. CDR3 length: 13 residues. Germline CDR1 SGHTA, CDR2 FQGTGA. The CDR3 is CASSPDRGYGYTF. DNA of the CDR3: TGTGCCAGCAGCCCCGACAGGGGCTATGGCTACACCTTC.

The chain links TRBV11-2 to TRBJ1-4, with unresolved D. The germline V gene encodes CDR1 SGHAT and CDR2 FQNNGV. This CDR3 spans 13 amino acids. Trimming took off 5 bases at V and 4 bases at J, with 8 bases between the two ends. CDR3 loop: CASSPTNNEKLFF. CDR3 DNA sequence: TGTGCCAGCAGCCCGACAAATAATGAAAAACTGTTTTTT.